The clone carrying this TCR beta chain was seen at least ten times. The data originate from a study of T-cell reconstitution after alpha-beta-depleted transplantation in children. Unique molecular identifiers were incorporated during preparation of the TCRbeta library. Via MiXCR, TCRdb re-called the PCR reads, giving one row per CDR3 protein. The data show more than 550,000 distinct CDR3 sequences, 8% to 11% seen once. Specimen: PBMCs from the stem cell graft donor, collected from the stem cell graft. The TCR comes from a human donor who donated a stem cell graft to a child with acute myeloid leukemia.

Here the CDR3 reads CSVDATSGRGPDTQYF. The CDR3 DNA reads TGCAGCGTCGATGCGACTAGCGGGAGAGGCCCAGATACGCAGTATTTT. V and J are TRBV29-1 and TRBJ2-3, with TRBD2 identical over 12 bases. With 6 bases clipped from V and 4 bases from J, the junction kept 11 bases outside the gene matches. This CDR3 comprises 16 residues. Germline CDR1 is SQVTM and CDR2 is ANQGSEA.